The 2 T cell receptor beta chains in this list originate from one sample, sequenced in a study of cytomegalovirus exposure and HLA in healthy donors. In the PCR, 60 Vbeta and 13 Jbeta primers were used. This table comes from immunoSEQ multiplex PCR, and its TCRdb copy is limited to in-frame clones, with some not included. The sample yields about 120,000 clones, roughly 70% seen once. The specimen sequenced was PBMCs. The receptors stem from a man between 40 and 49 years old in good health and CMV-seropositive.

As regards this clone: The same CDR3 also results from other DNA sequences found in this sample. The chain joins TRBV7-2 to TRBJ2-3; perhaps TRBD2 as D (6 bases). Trimming took off 6 bases at V and 5 bases at J, with 9 bases between the two ends. The CDR3 totals 12 residues. Germline CDR1 reads SGHTA; CDR2 reads FQGNSA. This CDR3 is CASSPGLDTQYF. CDR3 nucleotide sequence: TGTGCCAGCAGTCCGGGACTAGATACGCAGTATTTT.

This chain joins TRBV7-9 and TRBJ2-5; D may be TRBD1 (5 bases). Germline V gives CDR1 SEHNR, CDR2 FQNEAQ (reference sequence). V lost 2 bases, J lost 0 bases, and 16 bases lay in between. The CDR3 contains 17 residues. The DNA of the CDR3 is TGTGCCAGCAGCTTACCGCCCGCAGGGCAGTACCAAGAGACCCAGTACTTC. Residues: CASSLPPAGQYQETQYF.